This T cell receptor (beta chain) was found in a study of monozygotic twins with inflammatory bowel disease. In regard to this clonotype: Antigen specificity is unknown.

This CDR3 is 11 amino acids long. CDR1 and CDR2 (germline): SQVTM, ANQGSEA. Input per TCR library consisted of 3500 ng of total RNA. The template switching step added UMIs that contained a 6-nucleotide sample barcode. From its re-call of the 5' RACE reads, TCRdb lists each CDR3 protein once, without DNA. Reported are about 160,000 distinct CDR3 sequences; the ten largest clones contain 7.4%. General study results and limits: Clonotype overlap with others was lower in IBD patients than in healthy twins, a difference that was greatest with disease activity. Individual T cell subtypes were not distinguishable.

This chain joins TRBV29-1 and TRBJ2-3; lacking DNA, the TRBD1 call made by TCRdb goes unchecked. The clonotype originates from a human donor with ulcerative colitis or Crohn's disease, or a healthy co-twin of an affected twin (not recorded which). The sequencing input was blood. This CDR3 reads CSVGQVDTQYF.